These 5 T cell receptor beta chains originate from one sample sequenced in a study of T-cell memory formation after mild COVID-19. TCRdb processed the 5' RACE reads anew with MiXCR; each CDR3 protein has one entry. Altogether about 150,000 distinct CDR3 sequences are present, roughly 15% being singletons, with the ten largest covering 13% to 15%. The specimen sequenced was PBMCs or a T cell subset sorted from them (not recorded which). The receptors were gathered from an adult woman who had mild COVID-19 (a few samples of this study predate the infection). Cell type and time point are not known.

The V gene is TRBV24-1, the J gene TRBJ2-1; 8 bases align to TRBD1. V trimming: 4 bases; J trimming: 4 bases; junction bases outside the gene matches: 8. This CDR3 is built from 16 residues. Germline CDR1 is KGHDR and CDR2 is SFDVKD. CDR3 residues: CATSETLDREYNEQFF. The CDR3 nucleotides read TGTGCCACCAGTGAGACGCTGGACAGGGAATACAATGAGCAGTTCTTC.

This rearrangement joins TRBV6-6 to TRBJ1-5; weak D call: TRBD1 (5 bases). Germline CDR1 MNHNY, CDR2 SVGAGI (reference sequence). This CDR3 region has 15 residues. Between the trimmed V and J ends, which lost 6 bases and 4 bases, there was a span of 16 bases. The CDR3: CASSQEGNGNQPQHF. CDR3 coding DNA: TGTGCCAGCAGCCAAGAGGGGAATGGGAATCAGCCCCAGCATTTT.

J is TRBJ2-3 and V is TRBV29-1, with D possibly being TRBD1 (6 bases). Trimming shortened V by 5 bases and J by 4 bases, and 13 bases separated the two germline ends. The germline V gene encodes CDR1 SQVTM and CDR2 ANQGSEA. This CDR3 spans 13 amino acids. CDR3: CSVRGSAPDTQYF. In DNA form, the CDR3 reads TGCAGCGTTAGGGGGTCAGCCCCAGATACGCAGTATTTT.

In this sample, this clonotype turned up a few times. V usage is TRBV7-9 and J usage is TRBJ1-1, with D maybe TRBD1 (5 bases). The CDR3 covers 16 residues. CDR1 is SEHNR, CDR2 FQNEAQ, per germline (reference sequence). V dropped 4 bases and J dropped 2 bases, with 17 bases sitting between them. CDR3 coding DNA: TGTGCCAGCAGCTCAACCCCGGGACGTACCAACACTGAAGCTTTCTTT. It specifies CASSSTPGRTNTEAFF.

This clonotype has just a few counts. The chain combines TRBV25-1 with TRBJ1-2; 10 nucleotides align to TRBD1. CDR1 and CDR2 (germline): MGHDK, SYGVNS. This CDR3 region has 14 residues. Losses at the gene ends were 7 bases for V and 2 bases for J; bases not matched to a gene: 4. CDR3 residues: CASTGTGVNYGYTF. The CDR3 bases are TGTGCCAGCACCGGGACAGGGGTAAACTATGGCTACACCTTC.